The 21 T cell receptor beta chains presented below share a single source sample, sequenced in a study of blood T cell repertoires in COVID-19 (dated by TCRdb to 2020 to 2021). Library preparation employed the immunoSEQ multiplex PCR assay. TCRdb's version of the immuneACCESS table is confined to in-frame rearrangements and falls short of the full clone set. An unresolved V gene accounts for under half of the shortfall where checked; the remainder is of unknown origin. Here the sample has more than 110,000 clones; roughly 90% occur a single time. The ten largest clones add up to over 9.5% of the sample. Sequenced: peripheral blood. The receptors come from a man aged 45-60 years with active or convalescent COVID-19.

The CDR3 reads CASSLNRGGEKLFF. The CDR3 region has the DNA TGTGCCAGCAGCTTAAACAGGGGGGGTGAAAAACTGTTTTTT. The J gene is TRBJ1-4, the V gene TRBV11-2; the match to TRBD1 covers 8 bases. CDR1 and CDR2 from the germline V gene are SGHAT and FQNNGV. J was trimmed by 7 bases and V by 2 bases; bases with no gene match: 3. This CDR3 comprises 14 residues.

This sequence joins TRBV5-6 and TRBJ2-7; no definite D call. CDR3 length equals 13 residues. CDR1 is SGHDT and CDR2 is YYEEEE in the germline V gene. Deletions cut 4 bases from V and 4 bases from J, with 12 bases between. CDR3 region: CASSVSSVYEQYF. DNA of the CDR3: TGTGCCAGCAGCGTTAGTTCCGTGTACGAGCAGTACTTC.

V gene TRBV6-5 combines with J gene TRBJ2-7, with D perhaps matching TRBD1 (6 bases). Trimming took 6 bases from V and 2 from J, leaving 14 bases between them. This CDR3 has 14 residues. Germline V gene data show CDR1 as MNHEY and CDR2 as SVGAGI. CDR3 DNA: TGTGCCAGCAGCTACCAGGGGACCACCTACGAGCAGTACTTC. Its protein is CASSYQGTTYEQYF.

V usage is TRBV1 and J usage is TRBJ2-3; TRBD2 is the table's D call, not checked against the DNA. TRBV1 has pseudogene status. The CDR3 extends over 18 amino acids. CDR3 region: CTSSQEVAGLAGPDTQYF. The DNA of the CDR3 is TGCACCAGCAGCCAAGAGGTTGCGGGACTAGCGGGCCCAGATACGCAGTATTTT.

The gene calls are TRBV29-1 and TRBJ2-3; 15 nucleotides match TRBD2. Germline loops: CDR1 SQVTM, CDR2 ANQGSEA. Losses at the gene ends were 5 bases for V and 5 bases for J; bases not matched to a gene: 5. CDR3 length: 15 residues. CDR3 sequence: CSVPGLAGGGDTQYF. In nucleotides, the CDR3 is TGCAGCGTTCCGGGACTAGCGGGAGGAGGAGATACGCAGTATTTT.

This clone appeared once. The chain uses TRBV27 and TRBJ1-2, with D hard to call. Germline V lookup: CDR1 MNHEY, CDR2 SMNVEV (reference sequence). V was pared by 5 bases and J by 8 bases, with 18 bases between. The length of the CDR3 is 14 residues. CDR3: CASSQTSPRYGYTF. The CDR3, as DNA: TGTGCCAGCAGTCAAACCAGCCCGAGGTACGGCTACACCTTC.

The chain uses TRBV24-1 and TRBJ2-7, with D possibly TRBD2 on 6 matching bases. CDR3 length equals 14 residues. Deletions cut 3 bases from V and 6 bases from J, with 14 bases between. Germline assignment: CDR1 KGHDR and CDR2 SFDVKD. The CDR3: CATSDQPLGGEQYF. The DNA of the CDR3 is TGTGCCACCAGTGATCAACCCCTGGGAGGCGAGCAGTACTTC.

The chain uses TRBV29-1 and TRBJ2-7; 10 nucleotides match TRBD2. The CDR3 is made up of 14 amino acids. CDR1 is SQVTM, CDR2 ANQGSEA, per germline. The V and J ends lost 4 bases and 4 bases, in that order; junction bases with no gene match: 7. The CDR3 sequence: CSVAGVAGGYEQYF. The CDR3 DNA follows: TGCAGCGTTGCGGGGGTAGCGGGAGGTTACGAGCAGTACTTC.

The chain has TRBV27 and TRBJ2-1; 12 bases align to TRBD2. The CDR3 sequence is 16 residues long. In germline, CDR1 is MNHEY, CDR2 SMNVEV (reference sequence). V dropped 5 bases and J dropped 9; count of bases not matched to a gene: 11. CDR3 amino acids: CASSPGLAGVRSEQFF. The CDR3 region has the DNA TGTGCCAGCAGTCCGGGACTAGCGGGTGTGCGGAGTGAGCAGTTCTTC.

This chain joins TRBV19 and TRBJ2-1; 9 positions agree with TRBD1. CDR3 length equals 14 residues. V lost 5 bases, J lost 9 bases, and 8 bases stayed unmatched. Germline V gene lookup returns CDR1 LNHDA and CDR2 SQIVND (reference sequence). CDR3 protein: CASSQGQGLREQFF. CDR3 coding DNA: TGTGCCAGTAGTCAGGGACAGGGTCTCCGTGAGCAGTTCTTC. The entire variable domain, with the rest obtained from reference TRBV19 and TRBJ2-1, is as follows: DGGITQSPKYLFRKEGQNVTLSCEQNLNHDAMYWYRQDPGQGLRLIYYSQIVNDFQKGDIAEGYSVSREKKESFPLTVTSAQKNPTAFYLCASSQGQGLREQFFGPGTRLTVL.

V usage is TRBV5-4 and J usage is TRBJ2-7; TRBD2 agrees at 14 bases. The CDR3 spans 16 residues. V dropped 4 bases and J dropped 6; count of bases not matched to a gene: 9. Germline V gene lookup returns CDR1 SGHNT and CDR2 YYREEE (reference sequence). Here the CDR3 reads CASSPTSGRASLEQYF. In DNA form, the CDR3 reads TGTGCCAGCAGCCCGACTAGCGGGAGGGCGTCGCTCGAGCAGTACTTC. Full variable domain (rest looked up from reference TRBV5-4 and TRBJ2-7): ETGVTQSPTHLIKTRGQQVTLRCSSQSGHNTVSWYQQALGQGPQFIFQYYREEENGRGNFPPRFSGLQFPNYSSELNVNALELDDSALYLCASSPTSGRASLEQYFGPGTRLTVT.

The V gene is TRBV18, the J gene TRBJ1-5, with TRBD1 as a possible D gene (6 bases). Trimming stripped 3 bases from V and 1 base from J, with 16 bases between. This CDR3 contains 17 residues. Germline lookup yields CDR1 KGHSH and CDR2 LQKENI. CDR3 sequence reads: CASSPYPGGRSNQPQHF. The CDR3 coding sequence is TGTGCCAGCTCACCCTATCCGGGGGGCAGGAGCAATCAGCCCCAGCATTTT.

The CDR3, as DNA: TGTGCCAGCTCACCGGGACAGGGGGCGCGGGAGCAGTACTTC. Its protein product is CASSPGQGAREQYF. This rearrangement joins TRBV18 to TRBJ2-7; 12 bases match TRBD1. Germline V CDR1 and CDR2: KGHSH, LQKENI. V dropped 3 bases and J dropped 7; count of bases not matched to a gene: 4. The CDR3 has 14 residues.

The rearrangement links TRBV5-1 to TRBJ1-2; 9 bases agree with TRBD1. CDR1 SGHRS and CDR2 YFSETQ come from the germline V gene. Unmatched junction bases numbered 7, after V lost 0 bases and J lost 4 bases. The CDR3 length is 16 residues. The CDR3 DNA is TGCGCCAGCAGCTTGGTGGGACAGGGAATCTCCTATGGCTACACCTTC. Translation: CASSLVGQGISYGYTF.

The chain recombines TRBV3-1 (or the pseudogene TRBV3-2) with TRBJ2-5; 8 positions match TRBD2. Germline V lookup: CDR1 LGHDT, CDR2 YNNKEL (reference sequence). Trimming took 4 bases from V and 4 from J; bases not matched to a gene: 11. The CDR3 has 16 amino acids. CDR3 in DNA: TGTGCCAGCAGCCCCCTCAATAGCGGGATTGGAGAGACCCAGTACTTC. It yields the protein CASSPLNSGIGETQYF.

This clone was seen only a few times. This CDR3 is CASSLGQAGHGGYTF. The CDR3 nucleotides read TGTGCCAGCAGCTTGGGACAGGCCGGGCACGGTGGCTACACCTTC. The J gene is TRBJ1-2, the V gene TRBV7-9; 8 bases line up with TRBD1. The trim removed 3 bases at V and 7 bases at J, leaving 10 bases unmatched. This CDR3 has 15 amino acids. Germline V CDR1 and CDR2: SEHNR, FQNEAQ (reference sequence).

The V call is TRBV12-3 or TRBV12-4, the J call TRBJ2-7; TRBD2 matches 7 bases. V dropped 2 bases and J dropped 6; count of bases not matched to a gene: 4. The CDR3 is 13 residues long. CDR3 sequence: CASSLTSAGEQYF. The DNA of the CDR3 is TGTGCCAGCAGTTTAACTAGCGCGGGCGAGCAGTACTTC.

The rearrangement links TRBV7-8 to TRBJ2-5, with 7 positions matching TRBD1. Germline V lookup: CDR1 SGHVS, CDR2 FQNEAQ. The J segment lost 5 bases and the V segment lost 0 bases, leaving 3 bases of the junction unmatched. The CDR3 has 14 residues. CDR3 amino acids: CASSLAGQSETQYF. CDR3 coding DNA: TGTGCCAGCAGCTTAGCGGGACAGTCGGAGACCCAGTACTTC.

This sequence joins TRBV28 and TRBJ2-2, with a possible D match to TRBD2 (5 bases). Trimming removed 6 bases from V and 6 bases from J, with 11 bases in between. Per the germline V gene, CDR1 is MDHEN and CDR2 is SYDVKM. The CDR3 is 13 residues long. Here the CDR3 reads CASRPAGPGELFF. The DNA for the CDR3 is TGTGCCAGCAGACCCGCGGGTCCCGGGGAGCTGTTTTTT.

The chain couples TRBV6-5 to TRBJ1-4; TRBD1 agrees at 10 bases. CDR1 is MNHEY and CDR2 is SVGAGI in the germline V gene. The V segment lost 6 bases and the J segment 8 bases; nucleotides outside the gene matches: 3. This CDR3 is 13 amino acids long. The chain's CDR3 is CASRDRGLEKLFF. In DNA, the CDR3 is TGTGCCAGCAGAGACAGGGGGCTCGAAAAACTGTTTTTT.

The chain is built from TRBV29-1 and TRBJ2-3; perhaps TRBD2 as D (5 bases). Germline CDR1 SQVTM, CDR2 ANQGSEA. The CDR3 has 14 amino acids. V was trimmed by 4 bases and J by 4 bases, leaving 15 bases between them. The chain's CDR3 is CSVVITSVADTQYF. The CDR3 coding sequence is TGCAGCGTTGTGATCACTAGTGTAGCAGATACGCAGTATTTT.